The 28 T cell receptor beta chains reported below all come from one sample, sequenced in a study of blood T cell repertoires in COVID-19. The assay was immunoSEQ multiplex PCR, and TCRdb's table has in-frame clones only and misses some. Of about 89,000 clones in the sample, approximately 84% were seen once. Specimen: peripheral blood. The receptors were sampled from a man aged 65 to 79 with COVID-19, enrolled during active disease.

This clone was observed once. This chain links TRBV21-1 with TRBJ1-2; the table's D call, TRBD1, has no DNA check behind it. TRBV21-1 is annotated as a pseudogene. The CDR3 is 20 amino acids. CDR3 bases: TGTGCCAGCAGCAAAAGGGGGCTGGATTTGGCAGGGGCCTACCGGTATGGCTACACCTTC. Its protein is CASSKRGLDLAGAYRYGYTF.

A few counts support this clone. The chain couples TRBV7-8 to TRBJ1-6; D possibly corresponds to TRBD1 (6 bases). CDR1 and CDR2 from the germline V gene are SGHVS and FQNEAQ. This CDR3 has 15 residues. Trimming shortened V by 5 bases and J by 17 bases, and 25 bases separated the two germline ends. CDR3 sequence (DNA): TGTGCCAGCAGCCTGTTGGACAGCGGTTCCTCAAGGATCCACTTT. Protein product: CASSLLDSGSSRIHF.

The chain's CDR3 is CASSERPLRSNQPQHF. For the CDR3, the DNA is TGTGCCAGCAGTGAGCGGCCCCTTAGGAGCAATCAGCCCCAGCATTTT. The V and J genes are TRBV2 and TRBJ1-5; D unclear. This CDR3 spans 16 amino acids. Trimming removed 3 bases from V and 1 base from J, with 13 bases in between. From germline, CDR1 is SNHLY and CDR2 FYNNEI.

DNA for the CDR3: TGTGCCAGCAGCTTAGGCCGTTCCTACGAGCAGTACTTC. Translation: CASSLGRSYEQYF. J is TRBJ2-7 and V is TRBV13; D uncertain. Trimming pared 0 bases from V and 1 base from J, leaving 4 bases between. Germline values: CDR1 PRHDT, CDR2 FYEKMQ (reference sequence). The CDR3 is 13 amino acids.

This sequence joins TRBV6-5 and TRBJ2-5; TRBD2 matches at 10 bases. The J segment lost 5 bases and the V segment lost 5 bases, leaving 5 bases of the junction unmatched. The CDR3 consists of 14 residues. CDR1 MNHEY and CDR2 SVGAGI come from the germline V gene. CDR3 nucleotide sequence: TGTGCCAGCAGTAGCGGGGGGGCCGGTGAGACCCAGTACTTC. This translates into CASSSGGAGETQYF.

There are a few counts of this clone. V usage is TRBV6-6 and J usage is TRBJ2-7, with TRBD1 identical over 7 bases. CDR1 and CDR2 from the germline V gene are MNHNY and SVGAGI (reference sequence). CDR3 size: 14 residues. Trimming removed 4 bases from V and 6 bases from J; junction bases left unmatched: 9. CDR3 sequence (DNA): TGTGCCAGCAGTTCAATAGGGGGCCGTGGCGAGCAGTACTTC. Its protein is CASSSIGGRGEQYF.

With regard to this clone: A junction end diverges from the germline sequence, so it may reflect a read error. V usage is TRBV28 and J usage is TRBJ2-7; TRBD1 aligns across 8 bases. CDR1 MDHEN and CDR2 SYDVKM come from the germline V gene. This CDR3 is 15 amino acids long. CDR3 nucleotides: TGTGCCAGCAGCCTGACCGGGACAGGCTCCCACGAGCAGTACTTC. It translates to CASSLTGTGSHEQYF.

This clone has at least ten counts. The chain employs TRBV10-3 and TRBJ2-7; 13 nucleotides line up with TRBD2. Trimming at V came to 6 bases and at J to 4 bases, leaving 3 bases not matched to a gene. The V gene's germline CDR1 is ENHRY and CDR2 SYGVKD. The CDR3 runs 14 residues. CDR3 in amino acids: CAIRGTSGDYEQYF. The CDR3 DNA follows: TGTGCCATCAGGGGGACTAGCGGGGATTACGAGCAGTACTTC.

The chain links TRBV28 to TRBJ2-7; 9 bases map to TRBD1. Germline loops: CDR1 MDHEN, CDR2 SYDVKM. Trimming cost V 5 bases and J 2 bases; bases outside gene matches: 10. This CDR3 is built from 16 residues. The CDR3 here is CASSPRTGENPYEQYF. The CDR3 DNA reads TGTGCCAGCAGTCCCCGGACAGGGGAGAACCCCTACGAGCAGTACTTC.

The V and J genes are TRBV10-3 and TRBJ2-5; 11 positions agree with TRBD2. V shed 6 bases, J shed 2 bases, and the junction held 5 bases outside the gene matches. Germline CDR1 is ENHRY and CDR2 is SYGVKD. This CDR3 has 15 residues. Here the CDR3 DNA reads TGTGCCATCAGGAGGGGACTAGCGGCACAAGAGACCCAGTACTTC. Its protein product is CAIRRGLAAQETQYF.

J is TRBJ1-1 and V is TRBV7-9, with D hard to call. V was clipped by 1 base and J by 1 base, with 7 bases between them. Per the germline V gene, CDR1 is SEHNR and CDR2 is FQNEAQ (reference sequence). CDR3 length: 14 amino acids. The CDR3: CASSLGRENTEAFF. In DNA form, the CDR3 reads TGTGCCAGCAGCTTAGGACGGGAGAACACTGAAGCTTTCTTT.

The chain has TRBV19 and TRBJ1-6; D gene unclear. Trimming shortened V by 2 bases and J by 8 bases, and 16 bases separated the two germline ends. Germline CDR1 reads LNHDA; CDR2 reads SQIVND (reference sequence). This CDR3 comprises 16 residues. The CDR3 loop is CASSILPGLGDSPLHF. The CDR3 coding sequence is TGTGCCAGTAGTATACTTCCGGGTCTTGGTGATTCACCCCTCCACTTT.

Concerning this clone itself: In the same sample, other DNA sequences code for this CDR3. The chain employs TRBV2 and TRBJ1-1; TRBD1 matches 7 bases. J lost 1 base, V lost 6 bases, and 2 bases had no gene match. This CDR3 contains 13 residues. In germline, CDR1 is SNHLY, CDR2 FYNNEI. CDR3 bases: TGTGCCAGCAGGGGACAGCCGAACACTGAAGCTTTCTTT. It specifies CASRGQPNTEAFF.

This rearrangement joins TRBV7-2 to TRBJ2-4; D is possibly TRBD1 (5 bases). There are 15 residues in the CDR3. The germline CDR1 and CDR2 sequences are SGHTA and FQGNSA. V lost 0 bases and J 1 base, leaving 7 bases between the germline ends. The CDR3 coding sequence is TGTGCCAGCAGCTTAGCGCCAGGGGCCAAAAACATTCAGTACTTC. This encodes CASSLAPGAKNIQYF.

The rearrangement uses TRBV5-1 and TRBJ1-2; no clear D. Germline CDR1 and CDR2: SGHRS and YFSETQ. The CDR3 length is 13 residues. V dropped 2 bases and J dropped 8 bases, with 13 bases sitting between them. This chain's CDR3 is CASSLAPLNGYTF. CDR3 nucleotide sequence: TGCGCCAGCAGCTTAGCCCCTCTGAACGGCTACACCTTC.

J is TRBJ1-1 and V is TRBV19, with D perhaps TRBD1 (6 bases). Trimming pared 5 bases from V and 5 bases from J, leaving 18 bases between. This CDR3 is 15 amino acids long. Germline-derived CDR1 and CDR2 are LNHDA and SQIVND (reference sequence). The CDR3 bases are TGTGCCAGTAGTTTCCAGGACAGCCCCTGGACTGAAGCTTTCTTT. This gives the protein CASSFQDSPWTEAFF. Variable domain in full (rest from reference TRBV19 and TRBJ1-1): DGGITQSPKYLFRKEGQNVTLSCEQNLNHDAMYWYRQDPGQGLRLIYYSQIVNDFQKGDIAEGYSVSREKKESFPLTVTSAQKNPTAFYLCASSFQDSPWTEAFFGQGTRLTVV.

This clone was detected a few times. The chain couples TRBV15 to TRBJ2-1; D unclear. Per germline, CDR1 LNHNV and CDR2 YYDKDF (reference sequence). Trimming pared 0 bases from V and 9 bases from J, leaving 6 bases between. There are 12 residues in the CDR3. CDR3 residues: CATSRDPREQFF. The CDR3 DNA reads TGTGCCACCAGCAGAGATCCCCGTGAGCAGTTCTTC.

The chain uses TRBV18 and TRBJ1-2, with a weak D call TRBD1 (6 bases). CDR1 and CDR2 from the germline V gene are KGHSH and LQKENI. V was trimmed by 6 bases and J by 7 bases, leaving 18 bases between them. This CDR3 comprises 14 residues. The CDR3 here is CASSATTGEGGYTF. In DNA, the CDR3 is TGTGCCAGCTCCGCGACGACAGGTGAAGGTGGCTACACCTTC. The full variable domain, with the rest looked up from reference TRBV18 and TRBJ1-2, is NAGVMQNPRHLVRRRGQEARLRCSPMKGHSHVYWYRQLPEEGLKFMVYLQKENIIDESGMPKERFSAEFPKEGPSILRIQQVVRGDSAAYFCASSATTGEGGYTFGSGTRLTVV.

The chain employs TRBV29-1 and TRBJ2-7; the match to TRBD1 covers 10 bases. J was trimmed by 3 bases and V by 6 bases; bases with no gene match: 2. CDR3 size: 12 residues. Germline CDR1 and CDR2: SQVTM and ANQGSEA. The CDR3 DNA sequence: TGCAGCGTCGGACAGGGGGACTACGAGCAGTACTTC. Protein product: CSVGQGDYEQYF.

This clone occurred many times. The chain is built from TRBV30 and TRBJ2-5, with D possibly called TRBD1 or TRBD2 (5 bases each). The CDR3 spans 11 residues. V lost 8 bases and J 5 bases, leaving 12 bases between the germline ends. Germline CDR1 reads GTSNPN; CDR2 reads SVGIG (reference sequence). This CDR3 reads CAGGRRETQYF. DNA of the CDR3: TGTGCCGGGGGACGGCGGGAGACCCAGTACTTC.

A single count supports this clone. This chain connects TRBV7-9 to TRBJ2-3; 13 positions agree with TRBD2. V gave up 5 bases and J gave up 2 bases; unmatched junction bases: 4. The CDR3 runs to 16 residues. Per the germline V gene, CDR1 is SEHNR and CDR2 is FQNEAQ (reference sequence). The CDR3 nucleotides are TGTGCCAGCAGCGTTGGGACTAGCGGGATCACAGATACGCAGTATTTT. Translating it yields CASSVGTSGITDTQYF.

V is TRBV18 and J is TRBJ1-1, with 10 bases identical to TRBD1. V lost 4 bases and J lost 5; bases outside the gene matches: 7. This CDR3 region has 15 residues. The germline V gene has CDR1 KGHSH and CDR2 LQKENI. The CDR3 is CASSLGTGVGTEAFF. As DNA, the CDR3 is TGTGCCAGCTCACTCGGGACAGGGGTAGGGACTGAAGCTTTCTTT.

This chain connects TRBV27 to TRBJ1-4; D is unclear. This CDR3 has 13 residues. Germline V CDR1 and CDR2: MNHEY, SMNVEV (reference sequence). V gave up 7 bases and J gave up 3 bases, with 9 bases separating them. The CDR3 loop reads CASMSLANEKLFF. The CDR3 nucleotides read TGTGCCAGCATGTCGTTAGCTAATGAAAAACTGTTTTTT.

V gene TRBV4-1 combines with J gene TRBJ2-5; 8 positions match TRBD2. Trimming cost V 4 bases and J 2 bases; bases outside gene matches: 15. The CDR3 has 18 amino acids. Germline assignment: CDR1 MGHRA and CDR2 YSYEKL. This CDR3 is CASSPFPGGAVGQETQYF. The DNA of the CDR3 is TGCGCCAGCAGCCCATTCCCCGGGGGGGCCGTAGGGCAAGAGACCCAGTACTTC.

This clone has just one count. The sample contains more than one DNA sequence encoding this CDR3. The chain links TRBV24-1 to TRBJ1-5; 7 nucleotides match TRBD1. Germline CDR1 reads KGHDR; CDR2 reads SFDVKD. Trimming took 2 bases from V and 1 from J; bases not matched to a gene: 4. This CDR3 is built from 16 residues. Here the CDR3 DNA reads TGTGCCACCAGTGATTCGAGACAGGGAAGCAATCAGCCCCAGCATTTT. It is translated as CATSDSRQGSNQPQHF.

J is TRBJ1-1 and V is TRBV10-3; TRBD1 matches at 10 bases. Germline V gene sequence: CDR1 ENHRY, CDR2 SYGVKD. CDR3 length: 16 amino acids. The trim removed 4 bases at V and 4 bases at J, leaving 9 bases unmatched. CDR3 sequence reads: CAISGGTGTGVTEAFF. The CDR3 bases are TGTGCCATCAGTGGAGGGACCGGGACAGGGGTCACTGAAGCTTTCTTT.

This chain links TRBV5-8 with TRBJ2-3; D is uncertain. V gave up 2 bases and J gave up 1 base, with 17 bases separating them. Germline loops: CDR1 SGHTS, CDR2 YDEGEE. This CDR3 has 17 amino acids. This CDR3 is CASSLGSASQGTDTQYF. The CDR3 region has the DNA TGTGCCAGCAGCTTAGGCTCGGCCAGCCAGGGCACAGATACGCAGTATTTT.

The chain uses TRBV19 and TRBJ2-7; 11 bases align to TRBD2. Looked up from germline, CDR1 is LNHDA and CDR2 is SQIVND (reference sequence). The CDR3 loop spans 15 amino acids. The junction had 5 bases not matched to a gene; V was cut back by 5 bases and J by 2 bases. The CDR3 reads CASSPGLAVPYEQYF. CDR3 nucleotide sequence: TGTGCCAGTAGTCCGGGACTAGCGGTACCCTACGAGCAGTACTTC.